The clone carrying this TCR beta chain was counted a few times. Other DNA sequences within the sample encode an identical CDR3. The data are from a study of beta chain features in type 1 diabetes. CDR1 and CDR2 from the germline V gene are SGDLS and YYNGEE. Between the trimmed V and J ends, which lost 0 bases and 2 bases, there was a span of 6 bases. The CDR3 totals 14 residues. What was sequenced were expressed TCRB transcripts, since all of the isolated RNA had been reverse transcribed. Method: immunoSEQ multiplex PCR; TCRdb's copy keeps in-frame clones and lacks some. The table includes about 620,000 clones, roughly 16% detected once.

The rearrangement uses TRBV9 and TRBJ1-5; TRBD1 might be the D (6 bases). Sample: naive CD4+ T cells from blood. The TCR sequence derives from a young man in good health. CDR3 loop: CASSVGTGNQPQHF. Here the CDR3 DNA reads TGTGCCAGCAGCGTAGGGACAGGCAATCAGCCCCAGCATTTT.